This T cell receptor beta chain is from a study of T cell responses to AZD1222 COVID-19 vaccine (dated by TCRdb to the early 2020s). Background for the entire study: TCR sequencing covered more than 230 trial participants: 200 to 210 given two doses of AZD1222 and 26 given two doses of MenACWY control vaccine. Trial participants were enrolled by age into 18-55, 56-69 and 70-plus year subgroups, with about 150, 27 and 61 TCR-sequenced participants respectively.

In light of the paper, this sample's time point label describes: about 28 days (+/-7) after the second vaccine dose. Because spike-specific TCR depth and breadth did not differ between the two schedules, AZD1222 recipients who got a second dose at roughly 4 weeks were pooled with those who got a second dose at roughly 12 weeks. Vaccinee samples came from UK trials COV001 and COV002, including a single-blind randomized controlled phase 2/3 trial of AZD1222 (ChAdOx1 nCoV-19) in healthy adults. For TCRbeta chain sequencing, PBMC samples from trial participants were taken at day 0 and at day 28 after the second dose. The CDR3 regions of human TCRbeta chains were subjected to immunosequencing. In the original analysis: Repertoire TCRs were checked for matches against a reference library of SARS-CoV-2-specific TCRs that had been generated using the MIRA antigen-specificity platform. Breadth meant the fraction of unique TCRs that were SARS-CoV-2-associated, whereas depth meant the fraction of total T cells that were SARS-CoV-2-associated. Using the MIRA data, each spike-specific TCR was assigned both to the spike region to which the TCR was reactive and to a CD4 or CD8 class. Log10-transformed breadth and depth values were compared by one-way ANOVA with Sidak's multiple comparisons tests. TCRdb limited this immuneACCESS table to in-frame rearrangements with V and J called. A share of clones is missing; checked studies link under half to unresolved V genes, and the rest is unexplained. V and J calls and clone size follow that table, whereas D and trimming were derived from the DNA. The sample data list some 180,000 clones, and approximately 93% of these were observed just once. About 1.8% of the sample is held by the ten biggest clonotypes.

The germline V gene yields LGHNT for CDR1 and FRNRAP for CDR2. The CDR3 holds 12 amino acids from the cysteine to the phenylalanine. Of the read, only the CDR3 DNA is kept; its 36 bases are in frame from base 1. The V end loses 3 bases and the J end loses 9 bases, and a stretch of 9 bases separates them. Details on this clone: Its antigen is unknown. No qualities accompany the bases; no much larger clone lies one base away.

Overall study results and their limits: No day 14 peak-response samples were available, so repertoires were characterized only after the peak T cell response. CD4 TCRs associated with the vaccine covered the entire spike protein, and the dominant responses were in regions 160-218 and 743-854. Participants were mostly white British, with more females than males. The authors suggested clonal diversity may have been underestimated. Reportedly, almost half of the unique spike-specific TCRs recognized epitopes lying outside the regions that are mutated in the B.1.351 and B.1.1.7 variants. Conclusions about previously exposed vaccinees are limited because only five to seven AZD1222 recipients were SARS-CoV-2 seropositive at baseline. The 56-69-year group was small, and its depth increase did not reach significance, likely because of low power. Spike-specific TCR breadth and depth rose significantly after two AZD1222 doses compared with day 0 and with MenACWY recipients.

Here the chain combines TRBV12-5 and TRBJ2-1; the D region possibly corresponds to TRBD2 (5 bases align). The receptor was isolated from an adult who received the AZD1222 COVID-19 vaccine. This specimen consisted of peripheral blood, obtained 28 days after the second AZD1222 dose. Here the CDR3 is given as CASGFLGSEQFF. The nucleotide sequence reads as follows: TGTGCTAGTGGTTTTCTAGGGAGTGAGCAGTTCTTC.